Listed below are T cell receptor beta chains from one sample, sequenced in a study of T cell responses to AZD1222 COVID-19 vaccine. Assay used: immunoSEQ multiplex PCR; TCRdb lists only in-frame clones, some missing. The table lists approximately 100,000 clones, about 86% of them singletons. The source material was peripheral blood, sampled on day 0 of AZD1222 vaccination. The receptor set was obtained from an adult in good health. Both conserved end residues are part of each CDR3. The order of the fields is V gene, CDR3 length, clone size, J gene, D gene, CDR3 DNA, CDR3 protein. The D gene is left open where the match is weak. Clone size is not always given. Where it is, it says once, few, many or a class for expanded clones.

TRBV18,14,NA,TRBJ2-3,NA,TGTGCCAGCTCACCAGCAGTTGGTCCCGGTACGCAGTATTTT,CASSPAVGPGTQYF
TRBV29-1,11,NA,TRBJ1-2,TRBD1,TGCAGCGTGGGACAGGACTATGGCTACACCTTC,CSVGQDYGYTF
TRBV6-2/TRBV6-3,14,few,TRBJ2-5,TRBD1,TGTGCCAGCAGTACCCGGGACAGGGGAGAGACCCAGTACTTC,CASSTRDRGETQYF
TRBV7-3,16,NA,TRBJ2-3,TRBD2,TGTGCCAGCAGCTTAACCCGACTAGCGGGAGGAGATACGCAGTATTTT,CASSLTRLAGGDTQYF
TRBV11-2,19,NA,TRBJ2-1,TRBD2,TGTGCCAGCAGCCCCAAGACTAGCGGGAGCGTTGTTCGCTACAATGAGCAGTTCTTC,CASSPKTSGSVVRYNEQFF
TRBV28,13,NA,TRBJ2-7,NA,TGTGCCAGCAGTCCCTCGGATCGCTACGAGCAGTACTTC,CASSPSDRYEQYF
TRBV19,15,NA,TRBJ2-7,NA,TGTGCCAGTAGTATAGTACCGGACAGAGCCTACGAGCAGTACTTC,CASSIVPDRAYEQYF
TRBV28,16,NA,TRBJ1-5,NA,TGTGCCAGCAGGCTCCCCGGGGGGGGCTGGAATCAGCCCCAGCATTTT,CASRLPGGGWNQPQHF
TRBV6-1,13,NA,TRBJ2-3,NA,TGTGCCAGCAGTGAATCCAGCACAGATACGCAGTATTTT,CASSESSTDTQYF
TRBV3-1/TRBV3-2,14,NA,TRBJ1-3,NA,TGTGCCAGCAGCCTATGGGGGCCAGGAAACACCATATATTTT,CASSLWGPGNTIYF
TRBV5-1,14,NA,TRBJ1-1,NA,TGCGCCAGCAGCGGACGGACGGTGAACACTGAAGCTTTCTTT,CASSGRTVNTEAFF
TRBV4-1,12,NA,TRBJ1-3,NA,TGCGCCAGCAGTCCTGACCTGTCAGCCATATATTTT,CASSPDLSAIYF
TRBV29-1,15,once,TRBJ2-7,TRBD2,TGCAGCGTTGGGAGGGGCGGGAGAACGATCAGCGAGCAGTACTTC,CSVGRGGRTISEQYF
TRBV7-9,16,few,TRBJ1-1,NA,TGTGCCAGCAGACCTAAAATCAGACTGGACAGAAAGGAAGCTTTCTTT,CASRPKIRLDRKEAFF
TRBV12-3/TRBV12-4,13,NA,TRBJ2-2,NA,TGTGCCAGCAGTTTCAAGGAGGGCGGGGAGCTGTTTTTT,CASSFKEGGELFF
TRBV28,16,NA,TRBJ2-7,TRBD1,TGTGCCAGCAGTTTTGACCCGGGACAGACATCCTACGAGCAGTACTTC,CASSFDPGQTSYEQYF
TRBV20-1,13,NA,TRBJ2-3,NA,TGCAGTGCTAGTCTCCGGGGCACAGATACGCAGTATTTT,CSASLRGTDTQYF